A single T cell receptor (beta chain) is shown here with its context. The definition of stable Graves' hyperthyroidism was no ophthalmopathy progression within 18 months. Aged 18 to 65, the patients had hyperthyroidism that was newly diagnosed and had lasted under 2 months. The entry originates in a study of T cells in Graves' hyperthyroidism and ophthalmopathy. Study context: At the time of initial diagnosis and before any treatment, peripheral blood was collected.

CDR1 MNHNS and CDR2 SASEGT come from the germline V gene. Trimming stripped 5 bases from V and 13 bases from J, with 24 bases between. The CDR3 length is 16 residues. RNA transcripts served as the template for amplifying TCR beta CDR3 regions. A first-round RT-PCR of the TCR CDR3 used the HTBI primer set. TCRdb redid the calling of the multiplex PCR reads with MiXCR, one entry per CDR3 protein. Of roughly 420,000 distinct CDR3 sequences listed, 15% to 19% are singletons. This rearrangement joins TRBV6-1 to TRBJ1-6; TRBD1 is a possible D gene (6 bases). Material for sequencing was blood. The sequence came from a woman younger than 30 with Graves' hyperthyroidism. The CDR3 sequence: CASSSLGGQSLGPLHF. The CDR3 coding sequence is TGTGCCAGCAGTTCCTTAGGGGGTCAATCGCTGGGGCCCCTCCACTTT.